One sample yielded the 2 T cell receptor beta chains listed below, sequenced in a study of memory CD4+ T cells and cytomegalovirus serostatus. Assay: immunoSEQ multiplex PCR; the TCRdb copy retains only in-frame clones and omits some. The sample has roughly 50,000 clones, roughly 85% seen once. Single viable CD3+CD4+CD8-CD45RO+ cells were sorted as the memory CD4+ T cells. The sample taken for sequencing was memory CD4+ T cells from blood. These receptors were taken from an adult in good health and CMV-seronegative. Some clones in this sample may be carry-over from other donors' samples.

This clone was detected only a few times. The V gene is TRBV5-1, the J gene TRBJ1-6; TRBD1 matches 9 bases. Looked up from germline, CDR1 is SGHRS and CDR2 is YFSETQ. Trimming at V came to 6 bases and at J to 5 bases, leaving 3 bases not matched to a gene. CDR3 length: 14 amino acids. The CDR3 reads CASMRTGDNSPLHF. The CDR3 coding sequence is TGCGCCAGCATGCGGACAGGGGATAATTCACCCCTCCACTTT.

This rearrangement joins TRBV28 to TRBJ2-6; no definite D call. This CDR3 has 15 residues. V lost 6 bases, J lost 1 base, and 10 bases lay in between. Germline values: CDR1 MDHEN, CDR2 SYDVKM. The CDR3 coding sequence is TGTGCCAGCAGGAGAGAACGATCTGGGGCCAACGTCCTGACTTTC. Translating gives CASRRERSGANVLTF.